This T cell receptor (beta chain) originates from a study of T cell responses to AZD1222 COVID-19 vaccine. By share, this clone counts as medium-sized. The table came from immunoSEQ multiplex PCR; TCRdb's copy has only in-frame clones and leaves some out. The sample lists roughly 20,000 clones; 82% were seen once. V was clipped by 4 bases and J by 4 bases; unmatched bases: 7. Germline CDR1 is SGDLS and CDR2 is YYNGEE. The CDR3 is 15 amino acids. The source is an adult in good health. Here the sequenced sample was peripheral blood, taken on day 0 of AZD1222 vaccination. The V gene is TRBV9, the J gene TRBJ2-1; 8 bases agree with TRBD1. Here the CDR3 reads CASSYGTGIYNEQFF. CDR3 DNA: TGTGCCAGCAGCTACGGGACAGGTATTTACAATGAGCAGTTCTTC.